This T cell receptor (beta chain) was documented in a study of cytomegalovirus exposure and HLA in healthy donors. This clone came up once. The CDR3 extends over 14 amino acids. The germline CDR1 and CDR2 sequences are SGHRS and YFSETQ. V was clipped by 4 bases and J by 0 bases, with 9 bases between them. The PCR contained 60 Vbeta and 13 Jbeta primers. Assay: immunoSEQ multiplex PCR; the TCRdb copy retains only in-frame clones and omits some. The sample includes approximately 160,000 clones, 75% to 85% of them seen just once. The sample comprised PBMCs. The clonotype originates from a girl between 2 and 10 years old in good health and CMV-seropositive. The V and J genes are TRBV5-1 and TRBJ2-3, with D hard to call. The CDR3 sequence: CASSPGPSTDTQYF. As DNA, the CDR3 is TGCGCCAGCAGCCCTGGGCCTAGCACAGATACGCAGTATTTT.